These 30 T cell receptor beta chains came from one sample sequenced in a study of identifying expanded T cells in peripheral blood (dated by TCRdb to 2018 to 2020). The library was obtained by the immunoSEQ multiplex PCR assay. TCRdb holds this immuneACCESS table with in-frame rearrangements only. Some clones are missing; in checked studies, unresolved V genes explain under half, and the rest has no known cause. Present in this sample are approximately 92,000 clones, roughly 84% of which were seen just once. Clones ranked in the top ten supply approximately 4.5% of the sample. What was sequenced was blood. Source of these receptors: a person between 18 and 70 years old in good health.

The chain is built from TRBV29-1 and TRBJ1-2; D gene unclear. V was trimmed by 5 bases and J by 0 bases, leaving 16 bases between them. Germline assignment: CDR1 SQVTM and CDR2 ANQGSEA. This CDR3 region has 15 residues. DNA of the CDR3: TGCAGCGTTCGGCCCGCGGGTGTGGCTAACTATGGCTACACCTTC. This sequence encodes CSVRPAGVANYGYTF.

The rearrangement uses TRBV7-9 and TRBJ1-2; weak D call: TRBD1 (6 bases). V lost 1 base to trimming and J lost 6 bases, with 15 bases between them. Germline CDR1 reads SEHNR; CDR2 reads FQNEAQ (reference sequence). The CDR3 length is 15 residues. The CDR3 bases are TGTGCCAGCAGCTTAGAATACCAGGGGCTTAATGGCTACACCTTC. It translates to CASSLEYQGLNGYTF.

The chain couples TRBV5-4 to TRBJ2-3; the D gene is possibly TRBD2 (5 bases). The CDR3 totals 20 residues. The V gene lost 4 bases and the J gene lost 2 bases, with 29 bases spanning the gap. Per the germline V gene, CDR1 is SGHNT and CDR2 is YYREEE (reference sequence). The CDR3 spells CASSPVVATQVEAPTDTQYF. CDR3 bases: TGTGCCAGCAGCCCGGTAGTGGCCACTCAAGTGGAGGCCCCCACAGATACGCAGTATTTT.

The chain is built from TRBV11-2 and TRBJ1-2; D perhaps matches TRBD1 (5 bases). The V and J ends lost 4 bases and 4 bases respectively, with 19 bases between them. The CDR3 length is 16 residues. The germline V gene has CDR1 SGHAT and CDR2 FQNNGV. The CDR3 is CASSSQQWGGLYGYTF. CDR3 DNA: TGTGCCAGCAGCTCACAGCAATGGGGGGGACTCTATGGCTACACCTTC.

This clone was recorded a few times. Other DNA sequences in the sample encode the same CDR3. DNA of the CDR3: TGCGCCAGCAGCTTACCAGGGGGAGACTATGGCTACACCTTC. Protein product: CASSLPGGDYGYTF. V usage is TRBV5-1 and J usage is TRBJ1-2, with 7 nucleotides matching TRBD1. V lost 2 bases to trimming and J lost 3 bases; unmatched junction nucleotides: 4. This CDR3 comprises 14 residues. Germline V gene lookup returns CDR1 SGHRS and CDR2 YFSETQ.

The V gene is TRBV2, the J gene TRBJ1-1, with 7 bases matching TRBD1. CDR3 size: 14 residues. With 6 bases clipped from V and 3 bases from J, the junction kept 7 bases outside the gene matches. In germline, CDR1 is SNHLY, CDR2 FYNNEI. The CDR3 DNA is TGTGCCAGCAGGGGGGTGAGGGGGCACACTGAAGCTTTCTTT. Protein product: CASRGVRGHTEAFF.

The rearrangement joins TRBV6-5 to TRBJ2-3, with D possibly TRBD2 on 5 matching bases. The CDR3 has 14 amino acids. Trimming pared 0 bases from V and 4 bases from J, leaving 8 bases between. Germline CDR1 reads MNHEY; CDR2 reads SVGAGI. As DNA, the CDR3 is TGTGCCAGCAGTTACTCCGGAGGCGCAGATACGCAGTATTTT. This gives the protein CASSYSGGADTQYF.

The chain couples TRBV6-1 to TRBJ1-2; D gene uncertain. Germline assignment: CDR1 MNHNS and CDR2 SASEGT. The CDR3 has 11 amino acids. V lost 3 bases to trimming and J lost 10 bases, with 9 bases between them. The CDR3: CASSDYPPYTF. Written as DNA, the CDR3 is TGTGCCAGCAGTGATTACCCCCCCTACACCTTC.

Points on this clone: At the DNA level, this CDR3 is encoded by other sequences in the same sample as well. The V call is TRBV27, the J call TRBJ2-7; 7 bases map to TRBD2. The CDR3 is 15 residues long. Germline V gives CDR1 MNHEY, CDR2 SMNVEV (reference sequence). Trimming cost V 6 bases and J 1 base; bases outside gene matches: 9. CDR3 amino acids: CASRGTGGGSYEQYF. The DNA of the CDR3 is TGTGCCAGCAGGGGGACGGGGGGTGGATCCTACGAGCAGTACTTC.

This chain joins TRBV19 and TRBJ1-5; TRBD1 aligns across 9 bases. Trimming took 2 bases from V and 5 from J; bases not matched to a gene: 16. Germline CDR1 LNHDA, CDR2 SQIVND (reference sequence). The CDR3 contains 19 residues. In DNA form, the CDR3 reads TGTGCCAGTAGTATATTTTATGACAGGGGGACCCATCTTTATCAGCCCCAGCATTTT. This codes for CASSIFYDRGTHLYQPQHF.

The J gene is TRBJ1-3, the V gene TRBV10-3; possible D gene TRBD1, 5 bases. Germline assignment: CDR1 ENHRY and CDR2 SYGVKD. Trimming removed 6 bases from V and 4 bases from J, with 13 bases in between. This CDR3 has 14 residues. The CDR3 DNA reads TGTGCCATCAGAGGCAGGGTAGAAGGAAACACCATATATTTT. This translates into CAIRGRVEGNTIYF.

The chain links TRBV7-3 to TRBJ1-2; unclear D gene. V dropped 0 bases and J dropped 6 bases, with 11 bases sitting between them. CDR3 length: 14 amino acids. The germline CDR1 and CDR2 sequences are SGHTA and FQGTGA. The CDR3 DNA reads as TGTGCCAGCAGCTTAACCCGGGATGGGGATGGCTACACCTTC. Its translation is CASSLTRDGDGYTF.

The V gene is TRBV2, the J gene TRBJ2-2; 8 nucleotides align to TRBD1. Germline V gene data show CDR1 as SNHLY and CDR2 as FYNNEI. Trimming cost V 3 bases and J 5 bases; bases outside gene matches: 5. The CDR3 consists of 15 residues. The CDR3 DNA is TGTGCCAGCAGTGACGGACAGGGTGGAACCGGGGAGCTGTTTTTT. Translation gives CASSDGQGGTGELFF. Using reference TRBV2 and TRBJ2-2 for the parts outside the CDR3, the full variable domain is EPEVTQTPSHQVTQMGQEVILRCVPISNHLYFYWYRQILGQKVEFLVSFYNNEISEKSEIFDDQFSVERPDGSNFTLKIRSTKLEDSAMYFCASSDGQGGTGELFFGEGSRLTVL.

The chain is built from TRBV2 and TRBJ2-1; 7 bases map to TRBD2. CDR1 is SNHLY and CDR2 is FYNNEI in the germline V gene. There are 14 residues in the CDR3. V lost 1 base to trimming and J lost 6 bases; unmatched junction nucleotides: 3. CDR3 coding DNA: TGTGCCAGCAGTGAAGGACTAGCATTCAATGAGCAGTTCTTC. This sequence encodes CASSEGLAFNEQFF.

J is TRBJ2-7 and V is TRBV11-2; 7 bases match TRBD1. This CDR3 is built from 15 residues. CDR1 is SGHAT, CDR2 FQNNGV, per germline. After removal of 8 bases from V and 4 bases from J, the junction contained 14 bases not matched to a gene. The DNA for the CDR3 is TGTGCCAGCGGCCAGCTACGCAGGGGGTTATACGAGCAGTACTTC. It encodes CASGQLRRGLYEQYF.

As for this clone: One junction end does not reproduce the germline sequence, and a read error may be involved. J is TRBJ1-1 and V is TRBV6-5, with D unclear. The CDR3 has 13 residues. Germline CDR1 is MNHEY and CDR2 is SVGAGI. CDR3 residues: CASSDSDNTEAFF. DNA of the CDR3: TGTGCCAGCAGTGACTCGGACAACACTGAAGCTTTCTTT.

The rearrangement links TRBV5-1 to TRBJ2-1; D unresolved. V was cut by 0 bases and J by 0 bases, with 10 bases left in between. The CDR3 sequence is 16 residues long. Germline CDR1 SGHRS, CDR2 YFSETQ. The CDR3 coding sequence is TGCGCCAGCAGCTTGGTGGCTGGAAGCTCCTACAATGAGCAGTTCTTC. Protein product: CASSLVAGSSYNEQFF.

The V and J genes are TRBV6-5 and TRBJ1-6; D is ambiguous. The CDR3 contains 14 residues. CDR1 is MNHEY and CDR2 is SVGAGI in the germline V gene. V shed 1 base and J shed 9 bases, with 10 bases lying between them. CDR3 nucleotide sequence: TGTGCCAGCAGTTACTGGGTGGGCGGTTCACCCCTCCACTTT. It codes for CASSYWVGGSPLHF.

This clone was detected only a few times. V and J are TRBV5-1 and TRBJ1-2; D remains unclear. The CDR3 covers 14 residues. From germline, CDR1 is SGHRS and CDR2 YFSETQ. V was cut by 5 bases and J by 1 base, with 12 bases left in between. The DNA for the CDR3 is TGCGCCAGCAGGAGGACGGAGATTAACTATGGCTACACCTTC. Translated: CASRRTEINYGYTF.

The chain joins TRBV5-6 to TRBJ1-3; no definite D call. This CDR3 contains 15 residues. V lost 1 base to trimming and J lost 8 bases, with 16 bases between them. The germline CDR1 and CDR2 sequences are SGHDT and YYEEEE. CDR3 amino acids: CASSLLGAGWDTIYF. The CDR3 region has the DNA TGTGCCAGCAGCTTGCTGGGCGCGGGGTGGGACACCATATATTTT. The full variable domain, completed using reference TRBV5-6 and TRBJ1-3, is DAGVTQSPTHLIKTRGQQVTLRCSPKSGHDTVSWYQQALGQGPQFIFQYYEEEERQRGNFPDRFSGHQFPNYSSELNVNALLLGDSALYLCASSLLGAGWDTIYFGEGSWLTVV.

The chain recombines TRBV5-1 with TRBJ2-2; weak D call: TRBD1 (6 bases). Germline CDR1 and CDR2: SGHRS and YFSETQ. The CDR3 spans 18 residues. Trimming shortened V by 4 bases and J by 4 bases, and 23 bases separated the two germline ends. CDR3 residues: CASSQLKLAGVATGELFF. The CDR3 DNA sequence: TGCGCCAGCAGCCAACTAAAACTTGCAGGGGTTGCCACCGGGGAGCTGTTTTTT.

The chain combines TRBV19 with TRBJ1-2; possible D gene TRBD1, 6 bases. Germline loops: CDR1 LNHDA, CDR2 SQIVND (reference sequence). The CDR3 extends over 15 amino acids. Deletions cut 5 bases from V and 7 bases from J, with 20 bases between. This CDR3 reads CASSRKGTPGSGYTF. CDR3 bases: TGTGCCAGTAGTCGCAAAGGGACACCGGGTTCTGGCTACACCTTC.

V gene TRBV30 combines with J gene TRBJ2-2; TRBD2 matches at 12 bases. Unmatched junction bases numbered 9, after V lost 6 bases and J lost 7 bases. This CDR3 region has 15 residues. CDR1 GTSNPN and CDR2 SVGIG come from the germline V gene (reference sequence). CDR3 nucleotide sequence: TGTGCCTGCCCGACTAGCGGGGGTGGGCACGGGGAGCTGTTTTTT. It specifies CACPTSGGGHGELFF.

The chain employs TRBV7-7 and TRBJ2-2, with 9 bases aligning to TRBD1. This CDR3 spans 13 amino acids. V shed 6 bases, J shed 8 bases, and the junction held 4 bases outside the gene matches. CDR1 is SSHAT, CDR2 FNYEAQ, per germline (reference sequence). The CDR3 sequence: CASSRTGEGELFF. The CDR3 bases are TGTGCCAGCAGTCGGACAGGGGAAGGGGAGCTGTTTTTT.

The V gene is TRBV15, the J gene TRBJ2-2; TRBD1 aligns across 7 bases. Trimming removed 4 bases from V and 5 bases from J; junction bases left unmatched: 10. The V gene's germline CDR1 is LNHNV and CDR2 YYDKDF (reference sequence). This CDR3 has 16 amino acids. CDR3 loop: CATSTFPGGSTGELFF. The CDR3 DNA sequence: TGTGCCACCAGCACCTTTCCAGGGGGATCTACCGGGGAGCTGTTTTTT.

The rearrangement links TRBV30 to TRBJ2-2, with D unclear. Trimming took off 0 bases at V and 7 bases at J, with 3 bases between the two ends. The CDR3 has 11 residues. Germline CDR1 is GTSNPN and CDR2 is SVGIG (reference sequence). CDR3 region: CAWSVSGELFF. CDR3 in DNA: TGTGCCTGGAGTGTAAGCGGGGAGCTGTTTTTT.

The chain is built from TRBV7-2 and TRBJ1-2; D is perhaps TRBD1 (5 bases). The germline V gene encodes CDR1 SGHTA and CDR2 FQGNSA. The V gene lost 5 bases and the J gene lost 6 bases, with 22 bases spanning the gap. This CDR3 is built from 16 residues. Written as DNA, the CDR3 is TGTGCCAGCAGCCTCTTTCCGGGACTGACCGAAAATGGCTACACCTTC. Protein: CASSLFPGLTENGYTF. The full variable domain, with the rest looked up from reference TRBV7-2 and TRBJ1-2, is GAGVSQSPSNKVTEKGKDVELRCDPISGHTALYWYRQSLGQGLEFLIYFQGNSAPDKSGLPSDRFSAERTGGSVSTLTIQRTQQEDSAVYLCASSLFPGLTENGYTFGSGTRLTVV.

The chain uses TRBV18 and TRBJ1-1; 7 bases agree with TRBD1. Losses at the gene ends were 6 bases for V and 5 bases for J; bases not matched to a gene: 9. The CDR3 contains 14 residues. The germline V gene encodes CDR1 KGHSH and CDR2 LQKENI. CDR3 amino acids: CASSQGGPGTEAFF. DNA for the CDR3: TGTGCCAGCTCGCAGGGGGGGCCGGGGACTGAAGCTTTCTTT.

CDR3 protein: CASSIDGTGFLETQYF. The DNA of the CDR3 is TGTGCCAGTAGTATAGATGGGACAGGGTTTTTGGAGACCCAGTACTTC. This chain joins TRBV19 and TRBJ2-5, with TRBD1 identical over 9 bases. The CDR3 runs to 16 residues. V lost 0 bases to trimming and J lost 5 bases; unmatched junction nucleotides: 7. The V gene's germline CDR1 is LNHDA and CDR2 SQIVND (reference sequence).

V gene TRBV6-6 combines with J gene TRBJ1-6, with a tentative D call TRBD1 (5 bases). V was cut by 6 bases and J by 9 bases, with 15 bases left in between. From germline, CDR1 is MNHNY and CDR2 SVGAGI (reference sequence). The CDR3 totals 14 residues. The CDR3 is CASSREYGISPLHF. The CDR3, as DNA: TGTGCCAGCAGCAGGGAGTACGGGATTTCACCCCTCCACTTT.